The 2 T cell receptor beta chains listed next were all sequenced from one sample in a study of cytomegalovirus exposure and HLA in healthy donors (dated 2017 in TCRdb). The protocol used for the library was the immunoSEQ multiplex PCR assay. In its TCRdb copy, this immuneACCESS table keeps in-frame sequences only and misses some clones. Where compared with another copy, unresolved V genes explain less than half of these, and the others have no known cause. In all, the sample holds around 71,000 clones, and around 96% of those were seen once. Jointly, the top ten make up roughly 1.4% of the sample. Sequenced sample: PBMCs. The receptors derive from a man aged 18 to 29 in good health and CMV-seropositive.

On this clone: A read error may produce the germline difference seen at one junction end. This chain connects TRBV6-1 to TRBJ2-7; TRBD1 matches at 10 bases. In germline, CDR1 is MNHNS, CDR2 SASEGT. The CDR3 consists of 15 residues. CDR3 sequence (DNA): TGTGCCAGCAGAGAAGAGACAGGGGGCGGGTACGAGCAGTACTTC. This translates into CASREETGGGYEQYF.

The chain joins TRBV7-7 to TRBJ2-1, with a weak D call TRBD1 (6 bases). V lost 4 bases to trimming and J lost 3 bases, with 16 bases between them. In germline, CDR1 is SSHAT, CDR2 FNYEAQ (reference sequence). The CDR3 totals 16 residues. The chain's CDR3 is CASSSGRGHYYNEQFF. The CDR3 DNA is TGTGCCAGCAGCTCAGGCCGGGGACACTACTACAATGAGCAGTTCTTC.